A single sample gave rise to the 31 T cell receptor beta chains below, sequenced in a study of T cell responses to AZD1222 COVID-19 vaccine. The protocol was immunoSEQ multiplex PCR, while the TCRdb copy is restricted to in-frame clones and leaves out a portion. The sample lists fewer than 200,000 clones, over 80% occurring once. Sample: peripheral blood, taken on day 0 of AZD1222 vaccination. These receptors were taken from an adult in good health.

CDR3 sequence: CASSSTGTGDGYTF. The CDR3 nucleotides are TGTGCCAGCAGCTCAACCGGGACAGGGGATGGCTACACCTTC. V is TRBV27 and J is TRBJ1-2, with 10 bases lining up with TRBD1. Germline V CDR1 and CDR2: MNHEY, SMNVEV (reference sequence). The CDR3 is 14 residues long. With V trimmed by 6 bases and J by 6 bases, 7 bases remained unmatched.

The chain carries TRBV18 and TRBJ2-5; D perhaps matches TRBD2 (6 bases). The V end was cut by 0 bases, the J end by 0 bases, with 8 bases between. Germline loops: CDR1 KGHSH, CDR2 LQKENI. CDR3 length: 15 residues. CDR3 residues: CASSPPREDQETQYF. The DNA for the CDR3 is TGTGCCAGCTCACCACCGAGGGAGGACCAAGAGACCCAGTACTTC.

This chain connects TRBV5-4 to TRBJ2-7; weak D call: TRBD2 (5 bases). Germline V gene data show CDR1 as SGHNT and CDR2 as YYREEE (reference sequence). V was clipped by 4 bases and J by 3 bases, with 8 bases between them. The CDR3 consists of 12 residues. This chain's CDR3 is CASSLSGYEQYF. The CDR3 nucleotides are TGTGCCAGCAGCCTGAGCGGCTACGAGCAGTACTTC.

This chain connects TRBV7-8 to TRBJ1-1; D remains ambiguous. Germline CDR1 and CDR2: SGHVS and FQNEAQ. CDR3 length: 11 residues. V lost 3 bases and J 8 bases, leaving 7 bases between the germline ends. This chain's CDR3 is CASSFSGEAFF. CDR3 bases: TGTGCCAGCAGCTTCTCCGGCGAAGCTTTCTTT.

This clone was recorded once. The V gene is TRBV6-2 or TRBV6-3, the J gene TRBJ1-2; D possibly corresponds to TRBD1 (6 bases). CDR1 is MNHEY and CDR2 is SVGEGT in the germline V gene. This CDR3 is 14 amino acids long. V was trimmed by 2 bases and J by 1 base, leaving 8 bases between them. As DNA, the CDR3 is TGTGCCAGCAGTTACATGGACAGTAACTATGGCTACACCTTC. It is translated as CASSYMDSNYGYTF.

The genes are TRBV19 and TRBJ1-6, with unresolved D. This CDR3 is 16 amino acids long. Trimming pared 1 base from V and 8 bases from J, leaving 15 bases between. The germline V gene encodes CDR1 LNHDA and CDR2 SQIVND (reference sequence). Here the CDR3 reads CASSIAPAAGDSPLHF. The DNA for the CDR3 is TGTGCCAGTAGTATAGCCCCGGCGGCCGGGGATTCACCCCTCCACTTT.

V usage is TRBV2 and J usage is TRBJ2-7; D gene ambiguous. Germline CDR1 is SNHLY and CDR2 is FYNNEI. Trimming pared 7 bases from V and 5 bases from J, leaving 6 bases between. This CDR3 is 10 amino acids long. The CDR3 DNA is TGTGCCAGCAACGACCACGAGCAGTACTTC. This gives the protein CASNDHEQYF.

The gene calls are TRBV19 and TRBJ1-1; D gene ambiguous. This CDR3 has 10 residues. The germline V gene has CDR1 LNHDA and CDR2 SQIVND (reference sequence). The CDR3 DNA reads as TGTGCAGTGGGTCGGACTGAAGCTTTCTTT. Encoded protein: CAVGRTEAFF. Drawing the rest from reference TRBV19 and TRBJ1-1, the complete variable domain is DGGITQSPKYLFRKEGQNVTLSCEQNLNHDAMYWYRQDPGQGLRLIYYSQIVNDFQKGDIAEGYSVSREKKESFPLTVTSAQKNPTAFYLCAVGRTEAFFGQGTRLTVV.

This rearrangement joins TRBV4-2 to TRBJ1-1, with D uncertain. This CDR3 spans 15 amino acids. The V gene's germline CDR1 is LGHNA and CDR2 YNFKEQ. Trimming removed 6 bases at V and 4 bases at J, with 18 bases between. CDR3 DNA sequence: TGTGCCAGCAGTCAGATTAAATTCGTCCTCACTGAAGCTTTCTTT. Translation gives CASSQIKFVLTEAFF.

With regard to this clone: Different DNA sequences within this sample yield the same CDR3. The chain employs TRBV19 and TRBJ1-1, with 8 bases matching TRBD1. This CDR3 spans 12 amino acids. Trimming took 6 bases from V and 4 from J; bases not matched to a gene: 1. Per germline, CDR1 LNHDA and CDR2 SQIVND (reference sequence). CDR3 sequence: CASRTGGTEAFF. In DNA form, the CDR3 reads TGTGCCAGTAGAACAGGGGGCACTGAAGCTTTCTTT.

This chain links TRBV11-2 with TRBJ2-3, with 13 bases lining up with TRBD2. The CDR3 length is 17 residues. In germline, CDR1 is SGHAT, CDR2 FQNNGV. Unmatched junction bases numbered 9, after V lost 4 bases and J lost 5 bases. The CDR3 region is CASSSGLAGAAIDTQYF. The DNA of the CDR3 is TGTGCCAGCAGCTCCGGACTAGCGGGAGCGGCCATAGATACGCAGTATTTT.

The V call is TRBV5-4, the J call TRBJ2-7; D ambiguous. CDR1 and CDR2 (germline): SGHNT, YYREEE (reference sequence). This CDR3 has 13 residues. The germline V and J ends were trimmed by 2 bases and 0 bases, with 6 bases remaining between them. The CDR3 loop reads CASSFPPSYEQYF. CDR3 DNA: TGTGCCAGCAGCTTCCCCCCCTCCTACGAGCAGTACTTC.

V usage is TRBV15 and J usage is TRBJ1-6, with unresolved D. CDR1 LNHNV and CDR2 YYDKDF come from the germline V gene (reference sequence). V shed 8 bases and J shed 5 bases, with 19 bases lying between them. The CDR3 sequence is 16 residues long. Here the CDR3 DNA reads TGTGCCACCCGATACTTCGGGAGAAGCGATAATTCACCCCTCCACTTT. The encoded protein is CATRYFGRSDNSPLHF.

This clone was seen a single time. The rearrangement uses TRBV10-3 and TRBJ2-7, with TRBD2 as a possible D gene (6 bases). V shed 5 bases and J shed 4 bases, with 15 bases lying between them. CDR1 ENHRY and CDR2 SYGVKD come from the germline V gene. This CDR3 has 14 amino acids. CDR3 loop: CAISTTGTAYEQYF. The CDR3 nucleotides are TGTGCCATCAGTACTACCGGGACTGCGTACGAGCAGTACTTC.

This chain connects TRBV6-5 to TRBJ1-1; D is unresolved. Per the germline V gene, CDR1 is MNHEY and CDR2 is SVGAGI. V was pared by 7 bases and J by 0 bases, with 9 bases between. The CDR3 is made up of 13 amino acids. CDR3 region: CASTPGMNTEAFF. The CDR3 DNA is TGTGCCAGCACCCCCGGAATGAACACTGAAGCTTTCTTT.

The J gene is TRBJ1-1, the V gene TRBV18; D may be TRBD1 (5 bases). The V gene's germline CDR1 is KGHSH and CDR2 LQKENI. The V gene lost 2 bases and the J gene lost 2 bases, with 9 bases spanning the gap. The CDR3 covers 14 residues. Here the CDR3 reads CASSPRQINTEAFF. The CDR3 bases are TGTGCCAGCTCACCAAGACAGATAAACACTGAAGCTTTCTTT.

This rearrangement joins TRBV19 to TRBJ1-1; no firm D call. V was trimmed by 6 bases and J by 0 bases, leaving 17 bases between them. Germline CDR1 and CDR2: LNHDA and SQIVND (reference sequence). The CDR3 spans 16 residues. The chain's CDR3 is CASSLSDGSMNTEAFF. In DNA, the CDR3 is TGTGCCAGTAGCTTATCGGACGGATCGATGAACACTGAAGCTTTCTTT. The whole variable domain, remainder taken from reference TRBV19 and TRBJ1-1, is DGGITQSPKYLFRKEGQNVTLSCEQNLNHDAMYWYRQDPGQGLRLIYYSQIVNDFQKGDIAEGYSVSREKKESFPLTVTSAQKNPTAFYLCASSLSDGSMNTEAFFGQGTRLTVV.

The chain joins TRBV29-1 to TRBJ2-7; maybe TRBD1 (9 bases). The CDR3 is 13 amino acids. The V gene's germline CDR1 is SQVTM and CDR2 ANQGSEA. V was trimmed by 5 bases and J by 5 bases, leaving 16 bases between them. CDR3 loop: CSVSGGDRDEQYV. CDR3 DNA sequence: TGCAGCGTTTCGGGAGGGGACAGGGACGAGCAGTACGTC.

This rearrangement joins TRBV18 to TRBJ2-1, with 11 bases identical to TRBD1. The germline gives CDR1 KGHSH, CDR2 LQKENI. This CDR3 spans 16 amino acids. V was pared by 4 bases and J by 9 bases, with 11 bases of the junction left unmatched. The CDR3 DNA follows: TGTGCCAGCTCACAGACCCGAGGGACAGGGGGAACTGAGCAGTTCTTC. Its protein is CASSQTRGTGGTEQFF.

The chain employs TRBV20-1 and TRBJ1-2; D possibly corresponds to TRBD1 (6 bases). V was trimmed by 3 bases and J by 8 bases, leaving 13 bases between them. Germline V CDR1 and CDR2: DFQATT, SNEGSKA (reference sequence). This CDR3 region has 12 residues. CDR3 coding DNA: TGCAGTGCTAGTTCGGGGGGCAGAGGCTACACCTTC. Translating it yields CSASSGGRGYTF.

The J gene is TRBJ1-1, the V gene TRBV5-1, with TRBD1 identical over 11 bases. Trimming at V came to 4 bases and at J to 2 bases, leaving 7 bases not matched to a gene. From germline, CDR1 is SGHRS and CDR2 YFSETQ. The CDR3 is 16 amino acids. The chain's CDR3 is CASSLGQGAVNTEAFF. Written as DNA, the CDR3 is TGCGCCAGCAGCCTCGGACAGGGGGCGGTCAACACTGAAGCTTTCTTT. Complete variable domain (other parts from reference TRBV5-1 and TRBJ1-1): KAGVTQTPRYLIKTRGQQVTLSCSPISGHRSVSWYQQTPGQGLQFLFEYFSETQRNKGNFPGRFSGRQFSNSRSEMNVSTLELGDSALYLCASSLGQGAVNTEAFFGQGTRLTVV.

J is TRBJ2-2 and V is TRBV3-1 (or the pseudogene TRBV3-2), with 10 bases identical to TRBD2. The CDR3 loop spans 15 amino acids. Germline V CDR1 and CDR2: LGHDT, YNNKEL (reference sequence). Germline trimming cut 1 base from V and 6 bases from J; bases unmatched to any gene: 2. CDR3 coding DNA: TGTGCCAGCAGCCAAGGCAGCGGGGGGGCCGGGGAGCTGTTTTTT. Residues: CASSQGSGGAGELFF.

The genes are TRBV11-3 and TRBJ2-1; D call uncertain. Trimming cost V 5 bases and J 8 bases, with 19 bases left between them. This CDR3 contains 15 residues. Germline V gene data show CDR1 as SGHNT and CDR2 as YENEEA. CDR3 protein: CASSKRSSLGDEQFF. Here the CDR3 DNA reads TGTGCCAGCAGCAAGAGGTCCAGTCTAGGCGATGAGCAGTTCTTC.

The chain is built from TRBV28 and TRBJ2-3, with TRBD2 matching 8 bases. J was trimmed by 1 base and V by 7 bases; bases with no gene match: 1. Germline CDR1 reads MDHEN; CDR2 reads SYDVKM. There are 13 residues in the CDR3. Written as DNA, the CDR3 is TGTGCCAGCATCGGGGGGGGCACAGATACGCAGTATTTT. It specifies CASIGGGTDTQYF.

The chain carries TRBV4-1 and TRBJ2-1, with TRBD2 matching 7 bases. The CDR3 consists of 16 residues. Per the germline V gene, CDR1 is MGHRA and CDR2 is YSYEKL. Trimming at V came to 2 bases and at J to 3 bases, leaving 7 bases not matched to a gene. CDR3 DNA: TGCGCCAGCAGCCAAAGTCCTAGCGGAATCTACAATGAGCAGTTCTTC. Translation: CASSQSPSGIYNEQFF.

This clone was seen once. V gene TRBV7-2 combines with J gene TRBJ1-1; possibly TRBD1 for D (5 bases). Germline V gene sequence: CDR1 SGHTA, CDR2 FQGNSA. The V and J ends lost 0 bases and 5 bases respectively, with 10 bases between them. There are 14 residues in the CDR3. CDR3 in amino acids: CASSLASGGTEAFF. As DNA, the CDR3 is TGTGCCAGCAGCTTAGCCTCTGGGGGAACTGAAGCTTTCTTT. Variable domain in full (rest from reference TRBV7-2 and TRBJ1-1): GAGVSQSPSNKVTEKGKDVELRCDPISGHTALYWYRQSLGQGLEFLIYFQGNSAPDKSGLPSDRFSAERTGGSVSTLTIQRTQQEDSAVYLCASSLASGGTEAFFGQGTRLTVV.

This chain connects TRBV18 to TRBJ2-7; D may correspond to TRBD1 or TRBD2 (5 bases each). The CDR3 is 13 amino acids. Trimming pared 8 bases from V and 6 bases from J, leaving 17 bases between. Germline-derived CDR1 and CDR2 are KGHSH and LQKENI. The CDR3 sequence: CASRGDGEREQYF. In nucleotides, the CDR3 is TGTGCCAGCCGTGGGGACGGAGAACGCGAGCAGTACTTC. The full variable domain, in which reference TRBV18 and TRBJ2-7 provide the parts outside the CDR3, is NAGVMQNPRHLVRRRGQEARLRCSPMKGHSHVYWYRQLPEEGLKFMVYLQKENIIDESGMPKERFSAEFPKEGPSILRIQQVVRGDSAAYFCASRGDGEREQYFGPGTRLTVT.

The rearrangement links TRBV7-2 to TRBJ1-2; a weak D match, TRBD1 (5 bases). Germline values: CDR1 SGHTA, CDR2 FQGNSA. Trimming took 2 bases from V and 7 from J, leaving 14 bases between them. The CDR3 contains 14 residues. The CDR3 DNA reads TGTGCCAGCAGCTTACCAGGGACGGGAGGTGGCTACACCTTC. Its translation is CASSLPGTGGGYTF. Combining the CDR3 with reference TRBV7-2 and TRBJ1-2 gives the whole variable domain GAGVSQSPSNKVTEKGKDVELRCDPISGHTALYWYRQSLGQGLEFLIYFQGNSAPDKSGLPSDRFSAERTGGSVSTLTIQRTQQEDSAVYLCASSLPGTGGGYTFGSGTRLTVV.

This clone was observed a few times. Here the CDR3 reads CASSLRSGYYNEQFF. The CDR3 DNA sequence: TGTGCCAGCAGCTTGAGAAGCGGGTACTACAATGAGCAGTTCTTC. This chain connects TRBV7-9 to TRBJ2-1; possible D gene TRBD2, 6 bases. V was cut by 3 bases and J by 3 bases, with 12 bases left in between. The CDR3 length is 15 residues. CDR1 SEHNR and CDR2 FQNEAQ come from the germline V gene (reference sequence).

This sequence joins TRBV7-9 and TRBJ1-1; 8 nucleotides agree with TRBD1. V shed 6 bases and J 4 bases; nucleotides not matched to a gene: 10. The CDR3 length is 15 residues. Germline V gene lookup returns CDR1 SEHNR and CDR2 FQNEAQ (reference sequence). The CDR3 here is CASSIDRGLGTEAFF. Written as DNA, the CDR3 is TGTGCCAGCAGTATAGACAGGGGATTGGGCACTGAAGCTTTCTTT.

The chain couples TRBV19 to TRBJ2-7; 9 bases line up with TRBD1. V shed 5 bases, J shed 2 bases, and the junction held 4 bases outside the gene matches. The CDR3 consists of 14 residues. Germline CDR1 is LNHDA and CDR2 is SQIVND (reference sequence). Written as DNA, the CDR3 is TGTGCCAGTAGTTTGGGACAGGGCGCCTACGAGCAGTACTTC. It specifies CASSLGQGAYEQYF.